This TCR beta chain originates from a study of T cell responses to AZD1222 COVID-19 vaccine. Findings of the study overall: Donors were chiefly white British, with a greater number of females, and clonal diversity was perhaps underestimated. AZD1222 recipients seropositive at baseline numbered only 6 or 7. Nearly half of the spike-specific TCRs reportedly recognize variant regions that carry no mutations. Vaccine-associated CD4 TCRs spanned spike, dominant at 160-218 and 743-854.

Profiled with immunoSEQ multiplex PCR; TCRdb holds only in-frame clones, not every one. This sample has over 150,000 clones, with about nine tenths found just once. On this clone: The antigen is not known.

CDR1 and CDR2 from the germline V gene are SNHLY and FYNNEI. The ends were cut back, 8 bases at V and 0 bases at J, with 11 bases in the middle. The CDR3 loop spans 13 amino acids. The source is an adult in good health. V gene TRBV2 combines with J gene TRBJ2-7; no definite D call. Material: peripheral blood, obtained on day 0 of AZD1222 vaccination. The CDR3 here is CASERVDSYEQYF. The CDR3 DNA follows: TGTGCCAGCGAAAGGGTGGACTCCTACGAGCAGTACTTC.